Each of the 32 T cell receptor beta chains below was sequenced from the same sample in a study of regulatory T cells in long-lasting Graves disease. Sequencing libraries for TCR beta were prepared with iRepertoire HTBI primers and Arm-PCR of CDR3 regions. TCRdb re-analysed the multiplex PCR reads in MiXCR, keeping a single row per CDR3 protein. This sample has about 400,000 distinct CDR3 sequences, with 15% found just once. Time point reported: newly diagnosed GD, antithyroid drugs for less than 3 months. From PBMCs, RNA was extracted and then used to make the TCR library. This sample also belongs to another study, concerning T cells in Graves' hyperthyroidism and ophthalmopathy.

The specimen was peripheral blood mononuclear cells (PBMCs), collected at new diagnosis, from a patient treated with antithyroid drugs. Source of these receptors: a woman aged 40 to 50 with Graves disease.

Only a few counts were recorded for this clonotype. This chain joins TRBV29-1 and TRBJ1-1; a possible D gene is TRBD1 (5 bases). This CDR3 comprises 13 residues. Germline V gene data show CDR1 as SQVTM and CDR2 as ANQGSEA. The V gene lost 6 bases and the J gene lost 0 bases, with 11 bases spanning the gap. The CDR3 DNA follows: TGCAGCGTCCACAGGCGCTTGAACACTGAAGCTTTCTTT. This codes for CSVHRRLNTEAFF.

This clonotype was picked up many times. The chain recombines TRBV6-2 or TRBV6-3 with TRBJ1-1; D is uncertain. The germline V and J ends were trimmed by 0 bases and 6 bases, with 14 bases remaining between them. Germline assignment: CDR1 MNHEY and CDR2 SVGEGT. The CDR3 is 15 amino acids. CDR3 sequence: CASSYSPTGESEAFF. The CDR3 bases are TGTGCCAGCAGTTACTCCCCCACGGGCGAATCTGAAGCTTTCTTT.

This clonotype has ten or more counts. The rearrangement links TRBV7-6 to TRBJ2-5; maybe TRBD2 (5 bases). The CDR3 has 15 amino acids. V lost 1 base to trimming and J lost 2 bases, with 11 bases between them. Germline values: CDR1 SGHVS, CDR2 FNYEAQ. CDR3 region: CASSLEASRQETQYF. CDR3 bases: TGTGCCAGCAGCTTAGAGGCTAGCAGGCAAGAGACCCAGTACTTC.

The chain recombines TRBV14 with TRBJ2-3; 11 bases fit TRBD2. The trim removed 10 bases at V and 0 bases at J, leaving 6 bases unmatched. CDR1 is SGHDN, CDR2 FVKESK, per germline. The CDR3 runs 15 residues. Here the CDR3 reads CAITGTSGSTDTQYF. The CDR3 nucleotides are TGTGCCATCACCGGGACTAGCGGTAGCACAGATACGCAGTATTTT.

Many counts were recorded for this clonotype. This chain connects TRBV28 to TRBJ1-5; 7 bases align to TRBD1. CDR1 is MDHEN and CDR2 is SYDVKM in the germline V gene. After removal of 7 bases from V and 5 bases from J, the junction contained 8 bases not matched to a gene. The CDR3 has 14 amino acids. CDR3 coding DNA: TGTGCCAGCACCTCCGGACAGGTCGATCAGCCCCAGCATTTT. Translating it yields CASTSGQVDQPQHF.

At least ten counts were recorded for this clonotype. The chain combines TRBV28 with TRBJ2-5; D is unclear. Looked up from germline, CDR1 is MDHEN and CDR2 is SYDVKM. V was shortened by 2 bases and J by 7 bases, with 26 bases between the two germline ends. CDR3 size: 18 residues. The DNA of the CDR3 is TGTGCCAGCAGTTTAAGGACGTGGACGGCGACCCCACCGGGGACCCAGTACTTC. It encodes CASSLRTWTATPPGTQYF.

This clonotype was seen more than once but under ten times. This sequence joins TRBV9 and TRBJ2-3, with 7 bases identical to TRBD2. From germline, CDR1 is SGDLS and CDR2 YYNGEE. The CDR3 consists of 16 residues. Germline trimming cut 0 bases from V and 4 bases from J; bases unmatched to any gene: 8. The CDR3 loop reads CASSVAGGSVADTQYF. For the CDR3, the DNA is TGTGCCAGCAGCGTAGCAGGCGGGAGTGTCGCAGATACGCAGTATTTT.

This clonotype was recorded many times. This rearrangement joins TRBV28 to TRBJ2-1; 8 bases align to TRBD1. Trimming took 6 bases from V and 0 from J; bases not matched to a gene: 7. CDR3 length: 16 residues. In germline, CDR1 is MDHEN, CDR2 SYDVKM. CDR3 region: CASSPDRAISYNEQFF. The DNA for the CDR3 is TGTGCCAGCAGCCCGGACAGGGCTATCTCCTACAATGAGCAGTTCTTC. Full variable domain (rest looked up from reference TRBV28 and TRBJ2-1): DVKVTQSSRYLVKRTGEKVFLECVQDMDHENMFWYRQDPGLGLRLIYFSYDVKMKEKGDIPEGYSVSREKKERFSLILESASTNQTSMYLCASSPDRAISYNEQFFGPGTRLTVL.

The CDR3 is CSARDPGYSGGSSNQPQHF. Here the CDR3 DNA reads TGCAGTGCTAGAGATCCGGGTTATTCGGGGGGTAGCAGCAATCAGCCCCAGCATTTT. The rearrangement joins TRBV20-1 to TRBJ1-5; D may be TRBD1 (5 bases). The ends were cut back, 0 bases at V and 1 base at J, with 22 bases in the middle. The CDR3 has 19 residues. Germline CDR1 and CDR2: DFQATT and SNEGSKA (reference sequence).

This clonotype was seen ten or more times. J is TRBJ2-3 and V is TRBV11-2; possibly TRBD2 for D (5 bases). V lost 2 bases to trimming and J lost 1 base, with 13 bases between them. The germline gives CDR1 SGHAT, CDR2 FQNNGV. This CDR3 region has 16 residues. CDR3 residues: CASSLRGSARTDTQYF. The CDR3 region has the DNA TGTGCCAGCAGCTTAAGAGGTAGCGCCCGCACAGATACGCAGTATTTT.

In its sample, this clonotype was seen many times. The chain links TRBV2 to TRBJ2-7, with D possibly matching TRBD2 (6 bases). The CDR3 length is 13 residues. Per the germline V gene, CDR1 is SNHLY and CDR2 is FYNNEI. V was trimmed by 8 bases and J by 7 bases, leaving 18 bases between them. DNA for the CDR3: TGTGCCAGCGACCAATCAGGGAGGAGGGAGCAGTACTTC. This sequence encodes CASDQSGRREQYF.

The chain recombines TRBV6-1 with TRBJ2-1; possibly TRBD2 for D (5 bases). Germline CDR1 is MNHNS and CDR2 is SASEGT. The germline V and J ends were trimmed by 7 bases and 6 bases, with 16 bases remaining between them. The length of the CDR3 is 14 residues. The CDR3 nucleotides are TGTGCCAGCACGCCTGCGGCTAGCCGCAATGAGCAGTTCTTC. Amino acids: CASTPAASRNEQFF.

Worth noting for this clonotype: A much larger clone is a single base away; this may be a read error. The chain recombines TRBV3-1 with TRBJ1-1; D not resolved. CDR1 is LGHDT and CDR2 is YNNKEL in the germline V gene (reference sequence). V gave up 1 base and J gave up 4 bases, with 10 bases separating them. The CDR3 is 14 residues long. In DNA, the CDR3 is TGTGCCAGCAGCCAAGCGGAGGGAGGCACTGAAGCTTTCTTT. It specifies CASSQAEGGTEAFF.

The chain recombines TRBV18 with TRBJ2-5; 11 bases are a match to TRBD2. Germline CDR1 KGHSH, CDR2 LQKENI. This CDR3 region has 17 residues. V was clipped by 2 bases and J by 1 base; unmatched bases: 6. The CDR3 loop reads CASSPKTSGSPQETQYF. CDR3 coding DNA: TGTGCCAGCTCACCAAAAACTAGCGGGAGTCCCCAAGAGACCCAGTACTTC.

This clonotype was observed a handful of times. This sequence may be a read error, since a much larger clone differs from it by one base. The conserved closing phenylalanine or tryptophan is absent in this CDR3, likely reflecting a read error. The chain has TRBV11-3 and TRBJ2-5; D possibly corresponds to TRBD2 (6 bases). Germline V gene lookup returns CDR1 SGHNT and CDR2 YENEEA. This CDR3 is built from 14 residues. The CDR3 coding sequence is TGTGCCAGCCGCTTCGGAGGGAGTTTGGAGACCCAGTACTTG. This translates into CASRFGGSLETQYL.

This clonotype was detected ten times or more. This CDR3 reads CASSLSWGDTQYF. The CDR3 nucleotides are TGTGCCAGCAGTTTATCCTGGGGGGATACGCAGTATTTT. This sequence joins TRBV28 and TRBJ2-3; D could derive from TRBD1 or TRBD2 (5 bases each). Trimming pared 1 base from V and 6 bases from J, leaving 8 bases between. CDR1 and CDR2 (germline): MDHEN, SYDVKM. The CDR3 spans 13 residues.

This clonotype occurred many times. The genes are TRBV28 and TRBJ2-7; TRBD2 agrees at 9 bases. V gave up 5 bases and J gave up 4 bases; unmatched junction bases: 18. The CDR3 is 18 amino acids. The germline V gene has CDR1 MDHEN and CDR2 SYDVKM. In nucleotides, the CDR3 is TGTGCCAGCAGTCCAACCCGGATGGGTCTAGCGGGAAGATACGAGCAGTACTTC. It translates to CASSPTRMGLAGRYEQYF.

This clonotype was counted many times. The chain combines TRBV12-5 with TRBJ2-7, with 9 bases fitting TRBD1. V dropped 6 bases and J dropped 2; count of bases not matched to a gene: 17. Per the germline V gene, CDR1 is LGHNT and CDR2 is FRNRAP. The CDR3 runs to 18 residues. The CDR3 loop is CASGEQGASSFLTYEQYF. DNA of the CDR3: TGTGCTAGTGGAGAACAGGGGGCCAGTAGCTTCCTGACCTACGAGCAGTACTTC.

Many counts were recorded for this clonotype. The chain employs TRBV28 and TRBJ2-7; D is unresolved. Trimming removed 3 bases at V and 4 bases at J, with 16 bases between. Germline loops: CDR1 MDHEN, CDR2 SYDVKM. CDR3 length: 15 residues. The CDR3 spells CASSFSPGAFYEQYF. The DNA of the CDR3 is TGTGCCAGCAGTTTTAGTCCAGGAGCCTTTTACGAGCAGTACTTC.

The table lists this clonotype with many counts. The rearrangement joins TRBV2 to TRBJ2-5; TRBD2 matches at 15 bases. After removal of 6 bases from V and 1 base from J, the junction contained 3 bases not matched to a gene. Germline V gene sequence: CDR1 SNHLY, CDR2 FYNNEI. The CDR3 consists of 16 residues. The CDR3 loop is CASRPGLAGGQETQYF. CDR3 sequence (DNA): TGTGCCAGCAGACCGGGACTAGCGGGAGGCCAAGAGACCCAGTACTTC.

This clonotype was detected ten times or more. This chain connects TRBV6-2 or TRBV6-3 to TRBJ2-7; no clear D gene. The V gene's germline CDR1 is MNHEY and CDR2 SVGEGT. The V gene lost 2 bases and the J gene lost 5 bases, with 7 bases spanning the gap. CDR3 length: 12 amino acids. DNA for the CDR3: TGTGCCAGCAGTTACGTTGGGCACGAGCAGTACTTC. Its translation is CASSYVGHEQYF.

This clonotype was observed at least ten times. The rearrangement joins TRBV20-1 to TRBJ2-1; 9 nucleotides agree with TRBD1. Trimming cost V 6 bases and J 4 bases; bases outside gene matches: 13. Looked up from germline, CDR1 is DFQATT and CDR2 is SNEGSKA (reference sequence). The CDR3 is 16 amino acids. CDR3 amino acids: CSAFDRGGTGYNEQFF. CDR3 nucleotides: TGCAGTGCCTTCGACAGGGGGGGAACAGGGTACAATGAGCAGTTCTTC.

The sample holds many counts of this clonotype. The chain joins TRBV9 to TRBJ2-7, with 14 bases aligning to TRBD2. The trim removed 3 bases at V and 3 bases at J, leaving 5 bases unmatched. This CDR3 is built from 16 residues. Germline assignment: CDR1 SGDLS and CDR2 YYNGEE. CDR3 nucleotide sequence: TGTGCCAGCAGCGCAGAGGGGACTAGCGGGAGCTACGAGCAGTACTTC. This gives the protein CASSAEGTSGSYEQYF.

This clonotype came up a few times. The chain is built from TRBV7-9 and TRBJ1-1; 9 bases match TRBD1. Trimming cost V 5 bases and J 3 bases; bases outside gene matches: 10. CDR1 SEHNR and CDR2 FQNEAQ come from the germline V gene (reference sequence). CDR3 length: 16 amino acids. The CDR3 sequence: CASSTNRDRVDTEAFF. DNA of the CDR3: TGTGCCAGCAGCACTAACCGGGACAGGGTCGACACTGAAGCTTTCTTT.

This clonotype appeared a few times. V and J are TRBV20-1 and TRBJ2-3, with 8 positions matching TRBD2. CDR3 length: 16 residues. Germline V CDR1 and CDR2: DFQATT, SNEGSKA (reference sequence). Losses at the gene ends were 6 bases for V and 4 bases for J; bases not matched to a gene: 15. CDR3 DNA sequence: TGCAGTGCGAGGCACCTCTTTAGCGGGAATGCAGATACGCAGTATTTT. Translated: CSARHLFSGNADTQYF.

This clonotype was counted between two and nine times. This rearrangement joins TRBV9 to TRBJ2-1; D remains ambiguous. The V and J ends lost 0 bases and 5 bases respectively, with 15 bases between them. The germline V gene encodes CDR1 SGDLS and CDR2 YYNGEE. This CDR3 has 16 amino acids. The CDR3 loop is CASSVGGGWPDNEQFF. CDR3 DNA: TGTGCCAGCAGCGTAGGGGGTGGCTGGCCGGACAATGAGCAGTTCTTC.

This clonotype has ten or more counts. The rearrangement uses TRBV28 and TRBJ1-6, with a weak D call TRBD1 (5 bases). Germline V gene data show CDR1 as MDHEN and CDR2 as SYDVKM. The length of the CDR3 is 14 residues. Trimming shortened V by 8 bases and J by 8 bases, and 16 bases separated the two germline ends. CDR3 in amino acids: CASLGALGDSPLHF. The DNA for the CDR3 is TGTGCCAGCCTTGGGGCATTAGGGGATTCACCCCTCCACTTT.

This clonotype was detected only a few times. CDR3 region: CASSITGGKTQYF. As DNA, the CDR3 is TGTGCCAGCAGCATCACAGGGGGAAAGACCCAGTACTTC. The V and J genes are TRBV5-4 and TRBJ2-5; 8 bases line up with TRBD1. CDR3 size: 13 residues. Trimming took 4 bases from V and 6 from J; bases not matched to a gene: 5. Looked up from germline, CDR1 is SGHNT and CDR2 is YYREEE (reference sequence).

This clonotype came up a few times. It is likely a read error, because the conserved phenylalanine at the end of the CDR3 is missing. The V and J genes are TRBV10-3 and TRBJ2-3; maybe TRBD1 (6 bases). The V end lost 6 bases, the J end lost 9 bases, and 22 bases lay between the germline ends. Per germline, CDR1 ENHRY and CDR2 SYGVKD. The CDR3 loop spans 15 amino acids. The DNA for the CDR3 is TGTGCCATCAGGAGGACAGAGAAAGGGCCCGAGACGCAGTATTTG. Translating it yields CAIRRTEKGPETQYL.

This clonotype showed up just a few times. J is TRBJ2-2 and V is TRBV28, with TRBD2 matching 15 bases. Unmatched junction bases numbered 3, after V lost 3 bases and J lost 1 base. This CDR3 has 18 residues. The germline V gene has CDR1 MDHEN and CDR2 SYDVKM. The CDR3 bases are TGTGCCAGCAGTTTCTGGACTAGCGGGAGGGTGAACACCGGGGAGCTGTTTTTT. Residues: CASSFWTSGRVNTGELFF.

This clonotype has a count of ten or more. CDR3: CASSPTRGVYNEQFF. The CDR3 DNA reads as TGTGCCAGCTCACCAACAAGGGGGGTCTACAATGAGCAGTTCTTC. This chain joins TRBV18 and TRBJ2-1; D may match TRBD1 or TRBD2 (6 bases each). There are 15 residues in the CDR3. V lost 2 bases and J lost 3, with 11 bases in between. Germline V gene data show CDR1 as KGHSH and CDR2 as LQKENI.

This clonotype was observed a few times. This chain connects TRBV20-1 to TRBJ1-1; D gene unclear. Looked up from germline, CDR1 is DFQATT and CDR2 is SNEGSKA (reference sequence). This CDR3 spans 13 amino acids. V was pared by 3 bases and J by 1 base, with 9 bases between. CDR3 coding DNA: TGCAGTGCTAGGGAGGACCCGAACACTGAAGCTTTCTTT. It encodes CSAREDPNTEAFF.